The 9 T cell receptor beta chains given below trace back to one sample, sequenced in a study of CD8 T cells in ankylosing spondylitis. A single record per CDR3 protein comes from TCRdb applying MiXCR to the 5' RACE reads. The sample shows under 250,000 distinct CDR3 sequences, over 30% of them seen only once. The specimen sequenced was blood, either unsorted or a sorted T cell fraction (not recorded which). The receptors were gathered from a male donor with ankylosing spondylitis or in good health (not recorded which).

V is TRBV20-1 and J is TRBJ2-1; D might be TRBD1 (6 bases). The germline V and J ends were trimmed by 2 bases and 4 bases, with 18 bases remaining between them. The CDR3 totals 16 residues. Per germline, CDR1 DFQATT and CDR2 SNEGSKA (reference sequence). CDR3 loop: CSARTLTGPGYNEQFF. DNA of the CDR3: TGCAGTGCTAGAACCTTAACAGGGCCGGGGTACAATGAGCAGTTCTTC.

This rearrangement joins TRBV20-1 to TRBJ2-3, with TRBD2 identical over 12 bases. The germline gives CDR1 DFQATT, CDR2 SNEGSKA (reference sequence). The V segment lost 3 bases and the J segment 6 bases; nucleotides outside the gene matches: 4. This CDR3 is 14 amino acids long. CDR3: CSASSSGGADTQYF. Here the CDR3 DNA reads TGCAGTGCTAGTTCTAGCGGGGGGGCGGATACGCAGTATTTT.

The chain employs TRBV12-3 or TRBV12-4 and TRBJ2-2; D not resolved. The CDR3 has 13 amino acids. V was pared by 6 bases and J by 5 bases, with 10 bases between. The CDR3 DNA sequence: TGTGCCAGCAGGGTGGTGGTTACCGGGGAGCTGTTTTTT. This encodes CASRVVVTGELFF.

The gene calls are TRBV30 and TRBJ2-3; a weak D match, TRBD2 (5 bases). This CDR3 comprises 16 residues. Germline CDR1 is GTSNPN and CDR2 is SVGIG (reference sequence). V dropped 4 bases and J dropped 1 base, with 18 bases sitting between them. As DNA, the CDR3 is TGTGCCTGGACTCGGGGATGGGTGGAGGGCACAGATACGCAGTATTTT. Protein product: CAWTRGWVEGTDTQYF.

This clonotype was recorded a few times. The chain is built from TRBV29-1 and TRBJ2-7; D uncertain. Per the germline V gene, CDR1 is SQVTM and CDR2 is ANQGSEA. This CDR3 spans 11 amino acids. Trimming took off 3 bases at V and 4 bases at J, with 7 bases between the two ends. The CDR3 region has the DNA TGCAGCGTTGACATGGGGTACGAGCAGTACTTC. Translating gives CSVDMGYEQYF.

The CDR3 sequence is CASSQVGDRAYNEQFF. The CDR3 DNA follows: TGCGCCAGCAGCCAAGTTGGGGACAGGGCCTACAATGAGCAGTTCTTC. This chain joins TRBV4-1 and TRBJ2-1, with 9 bases that match TRBD1. Germline trimming cut 1 base from V and 2 bases from J; bases unmatched to any gene: 3. CDR1 and CDR2 from the germline V gene are MGHRA and YSYEKL. This CDR3 has 16 residues.

This clonotype came up a few times. The V and J genes are TRBV27 and TRBJ2-7; 8 bases fit TRBD2. The CDR3 runs 14 residues. With V trimmed by 6 bases and J by 3 bases, 7 bases remained unmatched. Germline values: CDR1 MNHEY, CDR2 SMNVEV (reference sequence). Here the CDR3 reads CASSTGGRFYEQYF. The CDR3 bases are TGTGCCAGCAGCACGGGGGGGCGCTTCTACGAGCAGTACTTC.

This clonotype came up a few times. The chain recombines TRBV20-1 with TRBJ2-7, with D possibly TRBD1 on 6 matching bases. Germline-derived CDR1 and CDR2 are DFQATT and SNEGSKA (reference sequence). The V end lost 3 bases, the J end lost 3 bases, and 21 bases lay between the germline ends. The CDR3 is made up of 16 amino acids. The CDR3 is CSASGSPGQNFYEQYF. The CDR3 nucleotides read TGCAGTGCTAGCGGTAGCCCGGGACAAAATTTCTACGAGCAGTACTTC.

This clonotype was found a few times. J is TRBJ2-7 and V is TRBV5-1; D ambiguous. The V end was cut by 0 bases, the J end by 2 bases, with 6 bases between. This CDR3 spans 13 amino acids. The germline gives CDR1 SGHRS, CDR2 YFSETQ. CDR3 amino acids: CASSLDQTYEQYF. CDR3 bases: TGCGCCAGCAGCTTGGACCAGACCTACGAGCAGTACTTC. Complete variable domain (other parts from reference TRBV5-1 and TRBJ2-7): KAGVTQTPRYLIKTRGQQVTLSCSPISGHRSVSWYQQTPGQGLQFLFEYFSETQRNKGNFPGRFSGRQFSNSRSEMNVSTLELGDSALYLCASSLDQTYEQYFGPGTRLTVT.